A single sample gave rise to the 2 T cell receptor beta chains below, sequenced in a study of blood T cells in healthy people across ages. It was with a sample-barcoded 5' primer and a J-beta primer mix that a second PCR of about 6 to 12 cycles was run. TCRdb itself ran the 5' RACE reads through MiXCR, one entry per CDR3 protein. The repertoire holds roughly 800,000 distinct CDR3 sequences, with nearly 60% as singletons. Sequenced sample: blood. These receptor sequences come from a man younger than 40 in good health.

In DNA form, the CDR3 reads TGTGCCAGCAGCCAAATCTATCGGACGGTCATTCAGTACTTC. This gives the protein CASSQIYRTVIQYF. The chain uses TRBV4-2 and TRBJ2-5; D remains ambiguous. TRBJ2-4 explains the end of the DNA better; the J call may be wrong. There are 14 residues in the CDR3. Germline CDR1 LGHNA, CDR2 YNFKEQ.

V is TRBV7-6 and J is TRBJ2-5; D remains ambiguous. Germline V gene sequence: CDR1 SGHVS, CDR2 FNYEAQ. Trimming removed 1 base from V and 1 base from J, with 7 bases in between. The CDR3 contains 14 residues. CDR3 loop: CASSLGWGQETQYF. In DNA form, the CDR3 reads TGTGCCAGCAGCTTAGGGTGGGGCCAAGAGACCCAGTACTTC.